These 26 T cell receptor beta chains share one sample of origin, sequenced in a study of regulatory T cells in long-lasting Graves disease. Construction of the TCR beta libraries employed iRepertoire HTBI primers in conjunction with Arm-PCR of CDR3 regions. TCRdb called the multiplex PCR reads again in MiXCR, with one record for every CDR3 protein. The sample lists 300,000 to 400,000 distinct CDR3 sequences, approximately 15% occurring once. Time point defined: newly diagnosed GD, antithyroid drugs for less than 3 months. The TCR library was made from RNA that had been extracted from PBMCs in TRIzol. This same sample was also taken into another study, of T cells in Graves' hyperthyroidism and ophthalmopathy.

This material consisted of peripheral blood mononuclear cells (PBMCs), taken at new diagnosis, from a patient treated with antithyroid drugs. These receptors originate from a man aged 40-49 years with Graves disease.

The table lists this clonotype with many counts. The chain carries TRBV20-1 and TRBJ2-5; 10 positions match TRBD2. The V gene's germline CDR1 is DFQATT and CDR2 SNEGSKA (reference sequence). This CDR3 has 14 residues. The V and J ends lost 6 bases and 5 bases, in that order; junction bases with no gene match: 9. The CDR3: CSAQSGGGWETQYF. The DNA for the CDR3 is TGCAGTGCGCAGAGCGGGGGGGGCTGGGAGACCCAGTACTTC.

This clonotype was found a few times. One base separates it from a far larger clone, so it is likely a read error. The chain carries TRBV11-2 and TRBJ2-5; 8 positions agree with TRBD1. The V segment lost 4 bases and the J segment 9 bases; nucleotides outside the gene matches: 4. This CDR3 has 12 amino acids. Germline CDR1 SGHAT, CDR2 FQNNGV. CDR3 loop: CASSSQGEAQYF. In DNA, the CDR3 is TGTGCCAGCAGCTCACAGGGGGAGGCCCAGTACTTC.

The rearrangement links TRBV5-4 to TRBJ2-2, with D perhaps TRBD2 (6 bases). Germline V gene sequence: CDR1 SGHNT, CDR2 YYREEE (reference sequence). Trimming stripped 4 bases from V and 2 bases from J, with 12 bases between. CDR3 length: 15 amino acids. The CDR3 DNA sequence: TGTGCCAGCAGCCGACTAGTCGCTAACACCGGGGAGCTGTTTTTT. Translated: CASSRLVANTGELFF.

This clonotype has a count of ten or more. The rearrangement links TRBV5-4 to TRBJ1-5; 7 bases fit TRBD1. With 4 bases clipped from V and 5 bases from J, the junction kept 9 bases outside the gene matches. Germline CDR1 is SGHNT and CDR2 is YYREEE (reference sequence). The CDR3 runs 15 residues. The CDR3 region has the DNA TGTGCCAGCAGCAGAGGTGGGACAGCCGATCAGCCCCAGCATTTT. It translates to CASSRGGTADQPQHF.

This clonotype was counted many times. This chain connects TRBV28 to TRBJ1-1, with D possibly matching TRBD1 (5 bases). From germline, CDR1 is MDHEN and CDR2 SYDVKM. V was pared by 6 bases and J by 1 base, with 18 bases between. The CDR3 has 16 residues. The CDR3 DNA sequence: TGTGCCAGCAGGAACCCGGGCAGGGTTTCGAACACTGAAGCTTTCTTT. It translates to CASRNPGRVSNTEAFF. The whole variable domain, filled in from reference TRBV28 and TRBJ1-1, reads DVKVTQSSRYLVKRTGEKVFLECVQDMDHENMFWYRQDPGLGLRLIYFSYDVKMKEKGDIPEGYSVSREKKERFSLILESASTNQTSMYLCASRNPGRVSNTEAFFGQGTRLTVV.

Many counts were recorded for this clonotype. V usage is TRBV4-1 and J usage is TRBJ1-1; 10 bases fit TRBD1. Trimming removed 3 bases from V and 1 base from J; junction bases left unmatched: 11. CDR1 and CDR2 (germline): MGHRA, YSYEKL. This CDR3 is 18 amino acids long. The CDR3 DNA sequence: TGCGCCAGCAGCCAGCCCCGGGACAGGGGCCACCAGAACACTGAAGCTTTCTTT. It specifies CASSQPRDRGHQNTEAFF.

This clonotype has a count of ten or more. The chain links TRBV30 to TRBJ2-7; D unclear. Germline lookup yields CDR1 GTSNPN and CDR2 SVGIG (reference sequence). This CDR3 comprises 12 residues. V was shortened by 0 bases and J by 6 bases, with 9 bases between the two germline ends. The chain's CDR3 is CAWSVMAFEQYF. CDR3 coding DNA: TGTGCCTGGAGTGTAATGGCTTTCGAGCAGTACTTC. The whole variable domain, filled in from reference TRBV30 and TRBJ2-7, reads SQTIHQWPATLVQPVGSPLSLECTVEGTSNPNLYWYRQAAGRGLQLLFYSVGIGQISSEVPQNLSASRPQDRQFILSSKKLLLSDSGFYLCAWSVMAFEQYFGPGTRLTVT.

The genes are TRBV7-9 and TRBJ1-1, with no clear D. The germline CDR1 and CDR2 sequences are SEHNR and FQNEAQ (reference sequence). This CDR3 contains 11 residues. Trimming shortened V by 1 base and J by 7 bases, and 4 bases separated the two germline ends. CDR3 bases: TGTGCCAGCAGCTTAGAGCGTGAAGCTTTCTTT. It specifies CASSLEREAFF.

This clonotype was detected ten times or more. This chain connects TRBV28 to TRBJ2-7, with 10 bases lining up with TRBD1. Germline-derived CDR1 and CDR2 are MDHEN and SYDVKM. CDR3 length: 12 amino acids. Germline trimming cut 7 bases from V and 5 bases from J; bases unmatched to any gene: 2. CDR3 in amino acids: CASKDRGDEQYF. The DNA for the CDR3 is TGTGCCAGCAAGGACAGGGGGGACGAGCAGTACTTC.

V gene TRBV30 combines with J gene TRBJ2-5, with D possibly TRBD1 on 5 matching bases. The germline V and J ends were trimmed by 2 bases and 1 base, with 8 bases remaining between them. Germline V gene sequence: CDR1 GTSNPN, CDR2 SVGIG (reference sequence). This CDR3 is 13 amino acids long. This chain's CDR3 is CAWSRQIQETQYF. As DNA, the CDR3 is TGTGCCTGGAGTAGACAGATCCAAGAGACCCAGTACTTC.

The CDR3 spells CAISGTVYNSPLHF. The DNA of the CDR3 is TGTGCCATCAGTGGGACAGTTTATAATTCACCCCTCCACTTT. This sequence joins TRBV10-3 and TRBJ1-6, with D perhaps TRBD1 (6 bases). The CDR3 has 14 amino acids. Per germline, CDR1 ENHRY and CDR2 SYGVKD. The V end was cut by 4 bases, the J end by 4 bases, with 8 bases between.

This clonotype was found many times. This chain links TRBV18 with TRBJ2-3, with D possibly called TRBD1 or TRBD2 (5 bases each). CDR3 length: 14 amino acids. CDR1 is KGHSH, CDR2 LQKENI, per germline. With 3 bases removed from V and 6 bases from J, the gap between germline ends came to 13 bases. The CDR3 here is CASSPPGTADTQYF. The DNA for the CDR3 is TGTGCCAGCTCACCGCCCGGGACGGCTGATACGCAGTATTTT.

This clonotype was seen many times. The chain is built from TRBV20-1 and TRBJ2-3, with D tentatively TRBD2 (5 bases). This CDR3 contains 15 residues. Germline lookup yields CDR1 DFQATT and CDR2 SNEGSKA (reference sequence). Trimming cost V 3 bases and J 3 bases, with 16 bases left between them. The DNA for the CDR3 is TGCAGTGCTAGTGAGAGGGTAGGAAGGACAGATACGCAGTATTTT. Its translation: CSASERVGRTDTQYF.

V gene TRBV7-2 combines with J gene TRBJ2-3; 7 nucleotides match TRBD2. V gave up 3 bases and J gave up 2 bases; unmatched junction bases: 5. The CDR3 runs to 15 residues. Germline lookup yields CDR1 SGHTA and CDR2 FQGNSA. CDR3 region: CASSFQRGPTDTQYF. The CDR3 coding sequence is TGTGCCAGCAGCTTCCAGCGGGGACCCACAGATACGCAGTATTTT.

The V and J genes are TRBV18 and TRBJ2-1, with TRBD1 matching 8 bases. The germline V gene encodes CDR1 KGHSH and CDR2 LQKENI. The CDR3 length is 14 residues. Germline trimming cut 8 bases from V and 4 bases from J; bases unmatched to any gene: 7. The CDR3 spells CASTDRGLYNEQFF. As DNA, the CDR3 is TGTGCCAGCACAGACAGGGGTCTTTACAATGAGCAGTTCTTC.

The table lists this clonotype with many counts. The gene calls are TRBV2 and TRBJ2-1; D perhaps matches TRBD1 (6 bases). CDR1 is SNHLY and CDR2 is FYNNEI in the germline V gene. This CDR3 is built from 15 residues. V shed 3 bases and J shed 4 bases, with 13 bases lying between them. The CDR3 reads CASSDVGAMYNEQFF. CDR3 sequence (DNA): TGTGCCAGCAGTGATGTGGGGGCGATGTACAATGAGCAGTTCTTC.

This clonotype was seen ten or more times. V gene TRBV12-3 or TRBV12-4 combines with J gene TRBJ2-7, with TRBD2 identical over 8 bases. The V gene end was trimmed by 8 bases and the J gene end by 6 bases; junction bases not matched to a gene: 9. The CDR3 covers 13 residues. The DNA for the CDR3 is TGTGCCAGCGGTACCGGGAGGGCAGGCGAGCAGTACTTC. Its protein product is CASGTGRAGEQYF.

The V and J genes are TRBV7-2 and TRBJ1-5, with 7 nucleotides matching TRBD1. The V gene's germline CDR1 is SGHTA and CDR2 FQGNSA. The CDR3 length is 16 residues. Losses at the gene ends were 2 bases for V and 7 bases for J; bases not matched to a gene: 11. The CDR3 loop reads CASSLRQGGAGQPQHF. The CDR3 nucleotides are TGTGCCAGCAGCTTAAGGCAAGGGGGCGCGGGACAGCCCCAGCATTTT.

The chain recombines TRBV5-4 with TRBJ2-7; D possibly corresponds to TRBD1 (6 bases). The CDR3 covers 15 residues. The V gene's germline CDR1 is SGHNT and CDR2 YYREEE (reference sequence). Trimming pared 3 bases from V and 3 bases from J, leaving 16 bases between. CDR3 in DNA: TGTGCCAGCAGCTCCAACGGGCAGGGGAACTACGAGCAGTACTTC. It specifies CASSSNGQGNYEQYF.

This clonotype was seen a handful of times. The V and J genes are TRBV10-3 and TRBJ1-4; TRBD1 matches at 9 bases. From germline, CDR1 is ENHRY and CDR2 SYGVKD. The CDR3 consists of 15 residues. V lost 3 bases to trimming and J lost 12 bases; unmatched junction nucleotides: 11. CDR3 amino acids: CAISDPGQGSEELFF. The CDR3 nucleotides read TGTGCCATCAGTGATCCGGGACAGGGTTCCGAAGAACTGTTTTTT.

This clonotype was found many times. The J gene is TRBJ1-1, the V gene TRBV12-3 or TRBV12-4; D call uncertain. The V and J ends lost 3 bases and 4 bases respectively, with 6 bases between them. The CDR3 loop spans 12 amino acids. CDR3 sequence reads: CASSLRVTEAFF. Written as DNA, the CDR3 is TGTGCCAGCAGTTTGAGGGTCACTGAAGCTTTCTTT.

The chain recombines TRBV10-3 with TRBJ2-1; possible D gene TRBD2, 6 bases. The CDR3 spans 12 residues. Per germline, CDR1 ENHRY and CDR2 SYGVKD. The V gene lost 7 bases and the J gene lost 4 bases, with 8 bases spanning the gap. This CDR3 reads CAITGGYNEQFF. The CDR3 bases are TGTGCCATCACCGGGGGATACAATGAGCAGTTCTTC.

Comments on this clonotype: With a much larger clone just one base away, this may be a read error. The J gene is TRBJ2-5, the V gene TRBV9; D remains ambiguous. There are 14 residues in the CDR3. Germline CDR1 reads SGDLS; CDR2 reads YYNGEE. The V and J ends lost 1 base and 7 bases respectively, with 14 bases between them. The CDR3 reads CASSVTGAKGTQYF. CDR3 nucleotides: TGTGCCAGCAGCGTAACGGGCGCGAAAGGGACCCAGTACTTC. The full variable domain, with the rest looked up from reference TRBV9 and TRBJ2-5, is DSGVTQTPKHLITATGQRVTLRCSPRSGDLSVYWYQQSLDQGLQFLIQYYNGEERAKGNILERFSAQQFPDLHSELNLSSLELGDSALYFCASSVTGAKGTQYFGPGTRLLVL.

This clonotype was detected many times. V is TRBV3-1 and J is TRBJ2-7; 7 nucleotides align to TRBD1. The CDR3 has 15 amino acids. V shed 2 bases, J shed 0 bases, and the junction held 4 bases outside the gene matches. Looked up from germline, CDR1 is LGHDT and CDR2 is YNNKEL (reference sequence). Here the CDR3 reads CASSQYDRVSYEQYF. In DNA form, the CDR3 reads TGTGCCAGCAGCCAATACGACAGGGTCTCCTACGAGCAGTACTTC.

A single count supports this clonotype. The V call is TRBV3-1, the J call TRBJ1-6; D unresolved. In germline, CDR1 is LGHDT, CDR2 YNNKEL (reference sequence). Trimming took off 11 bases at V and 7 bases at J, with 12 bases between the two ends. The CDR3 extends over 12 amino acids. In DNA, the CDR3 is TGTGCCTCCCGGGATGTCAATTCACCCCTCCACTTT. Amino acids: CASRDVNSPLHF.

The chain recombines TRBV10-3 with TRBJ2-7; D may be TRBD1 or TRBD2 (5 bases each). From germline, CDR1 is ENHRY and CDR2 SYGVKD. The CDR3 length is 14 residues. Trimming cost V 5 bases and J 4 bases, with 15 bases left between them. The DNA of the CDR3 is TGTGCCATCAGTCCACGCCAGGGAGATTACGAGCAGTACTTC. This translates into CAISPRQGDYEQYF.